This T cell receptor (beta chain) stems from a study of cytotoxic CD8 clonotypes in ibrutinib-treated CLL. About the study: Among the samples, the mean was around 260,000 productive templates and approximately 91,000 productive rearrangements.

The germline V gene has CDR1 KGHSH and CDR2 LQKENI. The V and J ends lost 6 bases and 2 bases respectively, with 12 bases between them. The CDR3 is 14 amino acids. Sequencing was performed with immunoSEQ multiplex PCR; in TCRdb, only in-frame clones are kept and a portion is missing. This table has 60,000 to 65,000 clones, 45% to 65% appearing once. The chain carries TRBV18 and TRBJ2-3, with TRBD2 as a possible D gene (6 bases). The clonotype comes from a human donor with chronic lymphocytic leukemia. This sample comprised PBMCs, obtained after 12 months of ibrutinib treatment. CDR3 coding DNA: TGTGCCAGCTCTACTCGCGGGGCCACAGATACGCAGTATTTT. Protein product: CASSTRGATDTQYF.